The T cell receptor (beta chain) described here comes from a study of cytomegalovirus exposure and HLA in healthy donors. Study conclusions and caveats: Later on, an analysis found that several of the most significant clusters appeared to be linked to common viral pathogens, which included parvovirus B19.

Of note for this clone: Its antigen is still unknown. This CDR3 is also generated by other DNA sequences in the sample.

This CDR3 spans 14 amino acids. The V gene's germline CDR1 is SGHRS and CDR2 YFSETQ. V lost 4 bases and J 2 bases, leaving 12 bases between the germline ends. The PCR employed 60 Vbeta primers together with 13 Jbeta primers. The repertoire was sequenced with immunoSEQ multiplex PCR; TCRdb's copy has only in-frame clones and lacks some. The sample has about 79,000 clones, just over 70% seen once. The chain carries TRBV5-1 and TRBJ2-5; D unclear. This receptor was taken from a man in his fifties or sixties in good health and CMV-seronegative. Sequencing was performed on PBMCs. Written as DNA, the CDR3 is TGCGCCAGCAGCCCCTCAGGCGATCAAGAGACCCAGTACTTC. This gives the protein CASSPSGDQETQYF.